This entry lists 15 T cell receptor beta chains sequenced from one sample in a study of shared clonotypes between healthy human individuals. TCRdb keeps only in-frame clones here, not all; method: immunoSEQ multiplex PCR. In the table there are millions of clones, roughly 95% of which are singletons. Naive CD8 cells, CD45RO-negative and positively selected for CCR7, excluded terminally differentiated effector memory CD45RA+ cells. The sequenced material came from naive CD8+ T cells sorted from blood. These receptors all come from a man between 18 and 29 years old in good health.

V and J are TRBV7-9 and TRBJ2-7; D may match TRBD1 or TRBD2 (5 bases each). V dropped 1 base and J dropped 3 bases, with 13 bases sitting between them. Germline CDR1 SEHNR, CDR2 FQNEAQ (reference sequence). CDR3 length equals 15 residues. This CDR3 reads CASSLGDPWDYEQYF. As DNA, the CDR3 is TGTGCCAGCAGCTTAGGGGACCCCTGGGACTACGAGCAGTACTTC.

The V call is TRBV7-9, the J call TRBJ1-2; D ambiguous. CDR1 and CDR2 (germline): SEHNR, FQNEAQ (reference sequence). V dropped 1 base and J dropped 6 bases, with 18 bases sitting between them. The CDR3 has 16 amino acids. The CDR3 DNA sequence: TGTGCCAGCAGCTTAGGATTCGCCCAATTATGGGATGGCTACACCTTC. Its protein is CASSLGFAQLWDGYTF.

The J gene is TRBJ2-3, the V gene TRBV11-2; D is possibly TRBD2 (5 bases). V was trimmed by 4 bases and J by 5 bases, leaving 16 bases between them. The CDR3 is made up of 15 amino acids. The germline V gene has CDR1 SGHAT and CDR2 FQNNGV. CDR3 sequence (DNA): TGTGCCAGCAGCTCCCCCGACCCCGCGGGAGATACGCAGTATTTT. Encoded protein: CASSSPDPAGDTQYF.

This chain links TRBV27 with TRBJ2-1; the D gene is possibly TRBD1 (6 bases). The CDR3 is made up of 15 amino acids. Germline loops: CDR1 MNHEY, CDR2 SMNVEV (reference sequence). Trimming removed 8 bases at V and 5 bases at J, with 19 bases between. CDR3 sequence reads: CASGVLQGLDNEQFF. In DNA, the CDR3 is TGTGCCAGCGGGGTACTACAGGGATTAGACAATGAGCAGTTCTTC.

The chain is built from TRBV7-2 and TRBJ2-7; TRBD2 aligns across 10 bases. This CDR3 comprises 15 residues. The germline CDR1 and CDR2 sequences are SGHTA and FQGNSA. V lost 5 bases to trimming and J lost 2 bases; unmatched junction nucleotides: 6. CDR3 sequence (DNA): TGTGCCAGCAGCCAAGGACTAGCGGAAACCTACGAGCAGTACTTC. It translates to CASSQGLAETYEQYF.

The CDR3 loop is CAISDRDRVVSPPWIHQFF. CDR3 bases: TGTGCCATCAGTGACCGGGACAGGGTGGTGTCACCGCCCTGGATACACCAGTTCTTC. This sequence joins TRBV10-3 and TRBJ2-1, with 9 positions matching TRBD1. The CDR3 has 19 residues. CDR1 and CDR2 (germline): ENHRY, SYGVKD. Unmatched junction bases numbered 25, after V lost 3 bases and J lost 13 bases.

The count of this clone is one. The rearrangement uses TRBV30 and TRBJ2-3; possible D gene TRBD2, 5 bases. The V end was cut by 5 bases, the J end by 3 bases, with 18 bases between. CDR3 size: 15 residues. The germline CDR1 and CDR2 sequences are GTSNPN and SVGIG (reference sequence). The CDR3: CAWEGGGERTDTQYF. DNA of the CDR3: TGTGCCTGGGAAGGAGGCGGAGAGAGAACAGATACGCAGTATTTT.

The gene calls are TRBV30 and TRBJ2-7, with 12 bases aligning to TRBD1. Germline V CDR1 and CDR2: GTSNPN, SVGIG (reference sequence). This CDR3 has 14 residues. With V trimmed by 7 bases and J by 4 bases, 8 bases remained unmatched. The CDR3 DNA reads as TGTGCCTCCGATGGGGACAGGGGGCTATACGAGCAGTACTTC. It yields the protein CASDGDRGLYEQYF. Filled out from reference TRBV30 and TRBJ2-7, the complete variable domain reads SQTIHQWPATLVQPVGSPLSLECTVEGTSNPNLYWYRQAAGRGLQLLFYSVGIGQISSEVPQNLSASRPQDRQFILSSKKLLLSDSGFYLCASDGDRGLYEQYFGPGTRLTVT.

The chain combines TRBV29-1 with TRBJ1-1; a weak D match, TRBD1 (5 bases). Deletions cut 6 bases from V and 6 bases from J, with 17 bases between. Per the germline V gene, CDR1 is SQVTM and CDR2 is ANQGSEA. The CDR3 sequence is 13 residues long. As DNA, the CDR3 is TGCAGCGTGGTGGGACGGATCGACTCTGAAGCTTTCTTT. Translation: CSVVGRIDSEAFF.

V is TRBV10-2 and J is TRBJ2-5, with D tentatively TRBD2 (5 bases). This CDR3 is 18 amino acids long. V lost 2 bases and J 1 base, leaving 20 bases between the germline ends. Germline V gives CDR1 WSHSY, CDR2 SAAADI. The CDR3 DNA reads TGCGCCAGCAGTGAGGATAATTTTGTGGGGAGCCCCCAAGAGACCCAGTACTTC. Translated, it gives CASSEDNFVGSPQETQYF.

The chain joins TRBV11-2 to TRBJ2-7, with 7 bases matching TRBD2. The germline CDR1 and CDR2 sequences are SGHAT and FQNNGV. The trim removed 4 bases at V and 6 bases at J, leaving 0 bases unmatched. This CDR3 contains 11 residues. The CDR3 region has the DNA TGTGCCAGCAGCTGGGGGGGCGAGCAGTACTTC. This translates into CASSWGGEQYF.

The V gene is TRBV10-1, the J gene TRBJ1-1, with no clear D. The CDR3 length is 17 residues. Germline V CDR1 and CDR2: WNHNN, SYGVQD (reference sequence). Between the trimmed V and J ends, which lost 5 bases and 0 bases, there was a span of 19 bases. The CDR3 here is CASSLGQLSFMNTEAFF. The CDR3 nucleotides read TGCGCCAGCAGTCTGGGCCAGCTCTCCTTCATGAACACTGAAGCTTTCTTT.

The gene calls are TRBV28 and TRBJ2-1; the D gene is possibly TRBD1 (5 bases). Trimming left V 10 bases short and J 12 bases short, with 16 bases between. CDR3 length: 11 residues. Per germline, CDR1 MDHEN and CDR2 SYDVKM. CDR3 in amino acids: CATSTTRGQFF. The CDR3 DNA reads as TGTGCCACTTCGACGACAAGGGGGCAGTTCTTC.

V usage is TRBV10-3 and J usage is TRBJ1-1, with D possibly matching TRBD1 (6 bases). The germline V and J ends were trimmed by 2 bases and 1 base, with 11 bases remaining between them. Looked up from germline, CDR1 is ENHRY and CDR2 is SYGVKD. The CDR3 runs 15 residues. This CDR3 reads CAISEIGGRNTEAFF. Written as DNA, the CDR3 is TGTGCCATCAGTGAGATCGGGGGCCGGAACACTGAAGCTTTCTTT.

On this clone itself: In the same sample, other DNA sequences code for this CDR3. The V and J genes are TRBV27 and TRBJ2-7; D call uncertain. The CDR3 covers 13 residues. Germline-derived CDR1 and CDR2 are MNHEY and SMNVEV (reference sequence). V shed 2 bases and J shed 0 bases, with 5 bases lying between them. The DNA for the CDR3 is TGTGCCAGCAGTTTACTCCCCTCCTACGAGCAGTACTTC. Residues: CASSLLPSYEQYF.